This TCR beta chain was obtained from a study of PD-1 blockade in classical Hodgkin lymphoma (dated by TCRdb to 2020 to 2022). The study in broad terms: Nivolumab dosing was 3 mg/kg intravenously every 2 weeks, continuing until either disease progression or unacceptable toxicity. The study used CyTOF and TCR beta sequencing to define a peripheral blood immune signature of response to PD-1 blockade in classical Hodgkin lymphoma. Overall results and qualifications from the work: Newly diagnosed patients were reported to have lower baseline TCR diversity than healthy donors, and relapsed/refractory patients were reported to have lower baseline TCR diversity still. Patients starting nivolumab less than 1 year after ASCT had lower diversity and were excluded from later analyses to avoid confounding by immune reconstitution. A significant rise by C4D1 was seen in CD4+ but not CD8+ TCR diversity (p=0.0027 vs p=0.16), with the rise being most apparent in complete responders (p=0.02). Only a single clinical trial cohort was studied, and what caused the repertoire differences, possibly disease activity or prior therapy, remained undefined. Trial patients achieving complete response had baseline diversity similar to newly diagnosed patients, whereas partial responders and progressors had significantly lower diversity.

V has 5 bases trimmed and J has 5 bases trimmed; junction bases matching no gene number 4. The germline V gene yields MNHNS for CDR1 and SASEGT for CDR2. The CDR3 measures 14 amino acids from cysteine to phenylalanine. The only DNA kept is the CDR3, 42 bases in frame from the first base. The Qiagen DNeasy kit was used to extract genomic DNA from unsorted PBMCs and from the negatively selected CD4+ and CD8+ fractions. Amplification of TCR beta CDR3 regions was done by immunoSEQ multiplex PCR with primers that anneal to V and J segments. A synthetic immune receptor repertoire was used to minimize amplification bias, and any residual bias was removed computationally once sequencing was done. In the paper's pipeline: Repertoire diversity was quantified as the Shannon entropy index using custom Python scripts. Unsorted, CD4+ and CD8+ repertoires were analyzed separately, except in combined analyses where CD4+ and CD8+ sequences were merged in silico. Clonal expansion was defined as a frequency increase of at least 2-fold after treatment compared with C1D1, and clones undetected at baseline were assigned a pseudocount of 0.5. Singleton clones were defined as clones with 0 or 1 copy at C1D1, and non-singleton clones were defined as clones with 2 or more copies. By matching protein sequences in sorted samples from the same patient, clones expanded in unsorted samples were annotated as CD4+, CD8+ or unknown. Wilcoxon tests on paired samples were used to test diversity changes from C1D1 to C4D1. TCRdb limited this immuneACCESS table to in-frame rearrangements with V and J called. A share of clones is missing; checked studies link under half to unresolved V genes, and the rest is unexplained. That table gives V, J and clone size, and the DNA gave D and trimming. The sample table contains 25,000 to 30,000 clones; only one count was recorded for around 70% of them. The ten largest clones represent over 2.5% of the sample.

The time point label here, explained by the study, means: cycle 2 day 1 (C2D1) of nivolumab. Relapse after autologous stem cell transplantation had occurred in all trial patients, and cohorts A, B and C were distinguished by prior brentuximab vedotin exposure. The trial cohort comprised around 60 patients with relapsed/refractory classical Hodgkin lymphoma whose best overall responses were complete response, partial response or progressive disease. In the multi-cohort phase II CheckMate 205 trial, trial patients received single-agent nivolumab. Best overall response was determined by an independent review committee according to the 2007 International Working Group response criteria. Trial PBMCs were collected immediately before nivolumab initiation (C1D1) and during therapy at cycle 2 day 1 and cycle 4 day 1. After peripheral blood was drawn into 8 mL Vacutainer Cell Preparation Tubes, PBMCs were isolated by centrifugation and then cryopreserved.

Note on this clone: The antigen it recognizes is unknown. No base quality information exists; no much larger clone differs at one position.

This material consisted of peripheral blood mononuclear cells (PBMCs), taken before the second cycle of nivolumab. The sequence was obtained from a human donor with classical Hodgkin lymphoma. The V and J genes are TRBV6-1 and TRBJ2-2; the central 8 bases match TRBD1. The encoded CDR3 is CASSLGQATGELFF. The bases read TGTGCCAGCAGTCTGGGACAGGCGACCGGGGAGCTGTTTTTT.